The clone carrying this T cell receptor (beta chain) was observed once. Measured with immunoSEQ multiplex PCR; TCRdb has only the in-frame clones, and not every one. The table shows about 97,000 clones, with about 95% occurring only once. The entry originates in a study of technical replicates of blood from several donors. Between the trimmed V and J ends, which lost 8 bases and 4 bases, there was a span of 10 bases. Germline CDR1 MNHEY, CDR2 SVGAGI. There are 12 residues in the CDR3. The specimen sequenced was T cells isolated from PBMCs. The chain carries TRBV6-5 and TRBJ2-3; weak D call: TRBD2 (6 bases). This receptor was obtained from a human donor in good health. The CDR3 loop reads CASSLASDTQYF. DNA for the CDR3: TGTGCCAGCTCGCTAGCGTCAGATACGCAGTATTTT.